The text below deals with one T cell receptor (beta chain). Its antigen is unknown. This sample stems from a study of OX40 agonist ivuxolimab in advanced cancers. Findings and caveats of the study: CD8+ T cells showed, on average, more clonal expansion than CD4+ cells. The investigators did not determine what antigen specificity the expanded peripheral T cells had.

The data were produced by immunoSEQ multiplex PCR, yet TCRdb's version contains in-frame clones alone and is incomplete. The table shows roughly 46,000 clones, with roughly 91% occurring only once. The CDR3 totals 15 residues. The germline gives CDR1 MNHEY, CDR2 SMNVEV (reference sequence). Trimming took 3 bases from V and 2 from J, leaving 13 bases between them. This chain uses TRBV27 with TRBJ2-5; D not certain. This TCR was sampled from an adult with an advanced solid tumor such as melanoma, head and neck, liver or kidney cancer. The specimen comprised CD4+ or CD8+ T cells sorted from blood, sampled in a trial of the OX40 agonist ivuxolimab. CDR3 coding DNA: TGTGCCAGCAGTTTCCTGGCCAGCTATCAAGAGACCCAGTACTTC. Its protein is CASSFLASYQETQYF.